This T cell receptor (beta chain) was obtained from a study of T cell responses to AZD1222 COVID-19 vaccine (dated by TCRdb to the early 2020s). Looking at the study overall: AZD1222 recipients whose second dose came at about 4 weeks and those whose second dose came at about 12 weeks were combined into one group, since spike-specific TCR depth and breadth did not differ between the two schedules. A total of 240 or so trial participants underwent TCR sequencing, of whom roughly 210 had received two doses of AZD1222 and around 25 had received two doses of the MenACWY control vaccine. Trial participants were enrolled by age into subgroups of 18-55, 56-69 and 70-plus years, and 148, 28 and 57 TCR-sequenced participants, respectively, were included in these subgroups. Findings and caveats that apply to the study as a whole: Spike-specific TCR breadth and depth rose significantly after two AZD1222 doses compared with day 0 and with MenACWY recipients. Participants were mostly white British and included more females than males, and it was suggested by the authors that clonal diversity may have been underestimated. Because no day 14 peak-response samples were available, the repertoires could be characterized only after the peak T cell response. Nearly half of unique spike-specific TCRs reportedly recognized epitopes outside regions mutated in the B.1.351 and B.1.1.7 variants. The 56-69-year group was small, and its depth increase did not reach significance, likely because of low power. The vaccine-associated CD4 TCRs covered the entire spike protein, and the dominant responses fell in regions 160-218 and 743-854. Conclusions about previously exposed vaccinees were limited because only a handful of AZD1222 recipients were SARS-CoV-2 seropositive at baseline.

The CDR3 regions of human TCRbeta chains were analyzed by immunosequencing. The published analysis was carried out like this. TCRs in the repertoires were matched against a reference library of SARS-CoV-2-specific TCRs that had been generated with the MIRA antigen-specificity platform. Breadth was defined as the fraction of unique TCRs that were SARS-CoV-2-associated. Depth was defined as the fraction of total T cells that were SARS-CoV-2-associated. Each spike-specific TCR was assigned to its reactive spike region and to a CD4 or CD8 class using the MIRA data. Log10-transformed breadth and depth values were compared by one-way ANOVA with Sidak's multiple comparisons tests. Here the immuneACCESS table is served through TCRdb, limited to in-frame sequences with V and J called. Missing clones are a known gap in these copies; in checked studies unresolved V genes cover under half, and the rest lacks a known reason. V and J calls and clone size are as listed in that table; D and trimming were resolved from the DNA. The sample profile shows 90,000 to 150,000 clones; around 90% of them were found once. The ten largest clonotypes hold approximately 8.4% of the sample.

The germline V gene supplies CDR1 MDHEN and CDR2 SYDVKM. The CDR3 starts with the cysteine, ends with the phenylalanine, and has 17 residues. Of the read, only the CDR3 DNA is kept; its 51 bases are in frame from base 1. At the junction V is shortened by 2 bases and J by 5 bases; bases outside the gene matches: 9. This clone was counted once. Its antigen is currently not known. Base-call qualities are not available, and no considerably larger clone is one nucleotide away. The intended sense of this specimen's time point label: baseline before first vaccination. The vaccinee samples were drawn from two UK trials, COV001 and COV002, one of which was a single-blind randomized controlled phase 2/3 trial testing AZD1222 (ChAdOx1 nCoV-19) in healthy adults. Trial participant PBMC samples were collected at day 0 and day 28 after the second dose for TCRbeta chain sequencing.

The rearranged segments are TRBV28 and TRBJ2-5, with 12 bases aligning to TRBD2. The TCR comes from an adult in good health. Material: peripheral blood, obtained on day 0 of AZD1222 vaccination. For the CDR3, the sequence is CASSLIGLAGRGETQYF. The nucleotide sequence reads TGTGCCAGCAGTTTAATTGGACTAGCGGGACGGGGGGAGACCCAGTACTTC.